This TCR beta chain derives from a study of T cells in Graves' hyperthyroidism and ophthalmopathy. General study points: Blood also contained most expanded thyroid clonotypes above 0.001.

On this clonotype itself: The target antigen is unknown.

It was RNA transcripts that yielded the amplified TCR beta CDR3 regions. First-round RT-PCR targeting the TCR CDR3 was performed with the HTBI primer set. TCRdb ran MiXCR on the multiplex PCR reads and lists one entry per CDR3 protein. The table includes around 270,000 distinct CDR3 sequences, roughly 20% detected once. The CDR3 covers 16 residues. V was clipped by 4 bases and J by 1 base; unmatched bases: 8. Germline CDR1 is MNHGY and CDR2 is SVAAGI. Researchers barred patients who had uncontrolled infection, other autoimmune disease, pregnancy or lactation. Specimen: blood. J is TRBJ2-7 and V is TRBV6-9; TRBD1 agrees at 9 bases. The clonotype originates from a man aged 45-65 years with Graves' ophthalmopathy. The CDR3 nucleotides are TGTGCCAGCAGTTCTTCCGTGGACAGGGGTTCCTACGAGCAGTACTTC. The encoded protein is CASSSSVDRGSYEQYF.